This T cell receptor beta chain was recovered during a study of cytomegalovirus exposure and HLA in healthy donors. Study details: A prior analysis found about 110 million unique TCR beta sequences from about 179 million T cells. Study-level results: Donors belonging to an Asian-associated ancestry cluster reportedly showed fewer N-insertions in productive TCRs than the approximately 640-donor mean, according to what a later analysis found. Previously analyzed data showed that most TCR beta V segments were productive at a frequency of about 87% or about 30%.

PCR was performed using 60 Vbeta and 13 Jbeta primers. Libraries were prepared by immunoSEQ multiplex PCR; TCRdb keeps only in-frame clonotypes and omits some of them. The sample records about 120,000 clones, 77% being singletons. The germline V gene has CDR1 SGDLS and CDR2 YYNGEE. Between the trimmed V and J ends, which lost 1 base and 2 bases, there was a span of 10 bases. CDR3 length: 16 amino acids. Worth noting for this clone: The antigen remains unidentified.

Sequencing was performed on PBMCs. The sequence came from a middle-aged man in good health and CMV-seropositive. V is TRBV9 and J is TRBJ1-6, with D hard to call. The CDR3 region is CASSVSDYTYNSPLHF. CDR3 bases: TGTGCCAGCAGCGTAAGCGATTACACCTATAATTCACCCCTCCACTTT.